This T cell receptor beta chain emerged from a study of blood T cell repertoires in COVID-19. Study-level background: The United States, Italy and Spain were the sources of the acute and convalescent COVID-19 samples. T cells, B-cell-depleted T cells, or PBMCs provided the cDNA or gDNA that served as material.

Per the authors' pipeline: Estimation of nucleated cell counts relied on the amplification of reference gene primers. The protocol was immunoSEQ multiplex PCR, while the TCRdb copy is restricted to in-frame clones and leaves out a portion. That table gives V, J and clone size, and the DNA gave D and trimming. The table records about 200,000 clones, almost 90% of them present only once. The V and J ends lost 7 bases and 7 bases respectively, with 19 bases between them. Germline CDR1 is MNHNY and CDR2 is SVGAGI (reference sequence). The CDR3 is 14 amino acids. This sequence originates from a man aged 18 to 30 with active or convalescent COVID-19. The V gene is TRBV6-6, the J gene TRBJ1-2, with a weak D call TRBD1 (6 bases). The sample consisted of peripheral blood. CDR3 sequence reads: CASNPATGSPGYTF. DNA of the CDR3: TGTGCCAGCAATCCCGCAACAGGGTCCCCTGGCTACACCTTC.